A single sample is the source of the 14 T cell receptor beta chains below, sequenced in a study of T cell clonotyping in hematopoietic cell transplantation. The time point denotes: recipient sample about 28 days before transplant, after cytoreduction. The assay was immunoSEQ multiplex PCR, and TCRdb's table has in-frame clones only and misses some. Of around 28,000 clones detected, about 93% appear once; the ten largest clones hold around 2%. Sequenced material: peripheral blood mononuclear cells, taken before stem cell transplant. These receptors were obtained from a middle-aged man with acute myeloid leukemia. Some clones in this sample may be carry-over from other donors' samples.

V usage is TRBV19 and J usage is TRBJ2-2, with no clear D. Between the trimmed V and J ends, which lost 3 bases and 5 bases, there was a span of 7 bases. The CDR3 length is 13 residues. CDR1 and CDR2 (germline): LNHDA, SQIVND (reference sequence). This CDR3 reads CASSIQSTGELFF. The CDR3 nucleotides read TGTGCCAGTAGTATTCAGAGTACCGGGGAGCTGTTTTTT.

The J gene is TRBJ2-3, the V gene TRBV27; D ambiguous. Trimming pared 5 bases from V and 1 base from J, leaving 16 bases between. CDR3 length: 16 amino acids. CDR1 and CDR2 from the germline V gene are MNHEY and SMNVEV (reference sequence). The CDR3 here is CASSNRGPGRTDTQYF. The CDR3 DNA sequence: TGTGCCAGCAGTAATCGAGGCCCAGGCCGCACAGATACGCAGTATTTT.

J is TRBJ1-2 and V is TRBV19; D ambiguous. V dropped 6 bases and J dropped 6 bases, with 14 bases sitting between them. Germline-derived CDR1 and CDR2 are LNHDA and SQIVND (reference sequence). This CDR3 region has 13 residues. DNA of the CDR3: TGTGCCAGTAGGAACTCTTGGAGGGATGGCTACACCTTC. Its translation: CASRNSWRDGYTF.

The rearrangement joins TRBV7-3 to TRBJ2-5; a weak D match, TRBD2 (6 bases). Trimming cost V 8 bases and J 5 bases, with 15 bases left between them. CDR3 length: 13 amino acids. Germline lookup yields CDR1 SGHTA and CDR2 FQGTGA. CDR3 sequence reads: CASGRRRGETQYF. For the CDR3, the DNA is TGTGCCAGCGGTCGGAGGCGGGGCGAGACCCAGTACTTC.

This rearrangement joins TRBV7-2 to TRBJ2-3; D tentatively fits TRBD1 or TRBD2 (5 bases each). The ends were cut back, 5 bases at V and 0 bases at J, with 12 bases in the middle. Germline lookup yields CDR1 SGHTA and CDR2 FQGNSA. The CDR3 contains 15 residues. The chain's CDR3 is CASSHGASSTDTQYF. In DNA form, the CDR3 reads TGTGCCAGCAGCCACGGGGCGAGCAGCACAGATACGCAGTATTTT.

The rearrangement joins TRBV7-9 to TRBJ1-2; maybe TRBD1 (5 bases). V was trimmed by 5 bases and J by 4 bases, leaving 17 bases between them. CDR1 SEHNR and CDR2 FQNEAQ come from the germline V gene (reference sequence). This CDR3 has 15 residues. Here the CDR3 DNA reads TGTGCCAGCAGCACATTACAGGAGGTGGCCTATGGCTACACCTTC. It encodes CASSTLQEVAYGYTF.

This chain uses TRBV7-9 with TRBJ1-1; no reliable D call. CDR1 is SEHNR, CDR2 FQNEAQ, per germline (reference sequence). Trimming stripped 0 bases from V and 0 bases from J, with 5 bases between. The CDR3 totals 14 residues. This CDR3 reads CASSLALLNTEAFF. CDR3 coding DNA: TGTGCCAGCAGCTTAGCACTTTTGAACACTGAAGCTTTCTTT. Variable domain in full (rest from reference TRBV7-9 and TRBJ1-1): DTGVSQNPRHKITKRGQNVTFRCDPISEHNRLYWYRQTLGQGPEFLTYFQNEAQLEKSRLLSDRFSAERPKGSFSTLEIQRTEQGDSAMYLCASSLALLNTEAFFGQGTRLTVV.

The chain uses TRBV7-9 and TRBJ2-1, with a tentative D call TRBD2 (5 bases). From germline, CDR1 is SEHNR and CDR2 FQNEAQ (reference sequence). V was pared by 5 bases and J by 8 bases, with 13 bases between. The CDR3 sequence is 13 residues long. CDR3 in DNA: TGTGCCAGCAGCCCAGTCGGGATGGATGAGCAGTTCTTC. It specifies CASSPVGMDEQFF.

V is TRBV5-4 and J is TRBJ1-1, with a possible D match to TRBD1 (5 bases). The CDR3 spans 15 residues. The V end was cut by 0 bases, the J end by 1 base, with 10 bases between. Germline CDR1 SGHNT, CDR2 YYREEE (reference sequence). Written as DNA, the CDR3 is TGTGCCAGCAGCTTGGTGAGGGGCGGGAACACTGAAGCTTTCTTT. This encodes CASSLVRGGNTEAFF. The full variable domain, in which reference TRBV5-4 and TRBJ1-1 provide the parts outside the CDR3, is ETGVTQSPTHLIKTRGQQVTLRCSSQSGHNTVSWYQQALGQGPQFIFQYYREEENGRGNFPPRFSGLQFPNYSSELNVNALELDDSALYLCASSLVRGGNTEAFFGQGTRLTVV.

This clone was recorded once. In DNA form, the CDR3 reads TGTGCCACCCAGAGGACAGGGGCCTACAATGAGCAGTTCTTC. Translating gives CATQRTGAYNEQFF. V usage is TRBV25-1 and J usage is TRBJ2-1; 9 bases align to TRBD1. CDR1 and CDR2 (germline): MGHDK, SYGVNS. The length of the CDR3 is 14 residues. Trimming at V came to 10 bases and at J to 2 bases, leaving 6 bases not matched to a gene.

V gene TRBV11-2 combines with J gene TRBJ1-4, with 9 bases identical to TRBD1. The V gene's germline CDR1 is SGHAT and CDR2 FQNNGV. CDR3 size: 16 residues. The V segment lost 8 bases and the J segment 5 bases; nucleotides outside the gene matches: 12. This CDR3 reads CASALRGTGRNEKLFF. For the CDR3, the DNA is TGTGCCAGCGCACTAAGAGGGACAGGGCGAAATGAAAAACTGTTTTTT.

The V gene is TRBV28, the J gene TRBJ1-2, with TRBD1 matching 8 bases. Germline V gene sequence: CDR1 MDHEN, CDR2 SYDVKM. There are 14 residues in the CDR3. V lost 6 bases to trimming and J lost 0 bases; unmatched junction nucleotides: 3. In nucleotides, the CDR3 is TGTGCCAGCAGGCTACAGGGGGCTAACTATGGCTACACCTTC. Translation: CASRLQGANYGYTF.

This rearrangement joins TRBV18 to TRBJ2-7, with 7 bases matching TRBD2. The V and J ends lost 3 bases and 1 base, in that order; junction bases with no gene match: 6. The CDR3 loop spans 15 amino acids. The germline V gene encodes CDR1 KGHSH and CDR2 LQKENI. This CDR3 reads CASSPVAGKSYEQYF. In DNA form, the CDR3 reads TGTGCCAGCTCACCGGTAGCGGGCAAATCCTACGAGCAGTACTTC.

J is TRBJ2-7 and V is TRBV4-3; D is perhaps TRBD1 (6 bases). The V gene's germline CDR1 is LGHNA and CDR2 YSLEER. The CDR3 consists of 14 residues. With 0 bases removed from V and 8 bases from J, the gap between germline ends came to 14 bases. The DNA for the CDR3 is TGCGCCAGCAGCCAAGACAGGGGCCTATGGAAGCAGTACTTC. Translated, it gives CASSQDRGLWKQYF.